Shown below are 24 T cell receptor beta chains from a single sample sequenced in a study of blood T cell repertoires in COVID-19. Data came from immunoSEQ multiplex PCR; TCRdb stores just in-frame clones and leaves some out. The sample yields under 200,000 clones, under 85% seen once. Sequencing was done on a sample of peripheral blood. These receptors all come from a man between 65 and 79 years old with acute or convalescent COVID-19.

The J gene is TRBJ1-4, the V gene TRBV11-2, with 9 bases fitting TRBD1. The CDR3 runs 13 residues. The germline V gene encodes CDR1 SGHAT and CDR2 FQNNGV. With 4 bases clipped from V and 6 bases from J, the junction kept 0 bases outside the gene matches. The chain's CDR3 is CASSWTGDEKLFF. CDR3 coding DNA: TGTGCCAGCAGCTGGACAGGGGATGAAAAACTGTTTTTT.

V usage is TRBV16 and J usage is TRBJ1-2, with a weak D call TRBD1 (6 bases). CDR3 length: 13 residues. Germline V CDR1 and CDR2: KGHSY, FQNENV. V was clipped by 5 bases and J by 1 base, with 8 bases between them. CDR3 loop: CASSGQLNYGYTF. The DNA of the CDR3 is TGTGCCAGCAGCGGACAGCTTAACTATGGCTACACCTTC. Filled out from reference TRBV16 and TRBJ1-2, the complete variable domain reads GEEVAQTPKHLVRGEGQKAKLYCAPIKGHSYVFWYQQVLKNEFKFLISFQNENVFDETGMPKERFSAKCLPNSPCSLEIQATKLEDSAVYFCASSGQLNYGYTFGSGTRLTVV.

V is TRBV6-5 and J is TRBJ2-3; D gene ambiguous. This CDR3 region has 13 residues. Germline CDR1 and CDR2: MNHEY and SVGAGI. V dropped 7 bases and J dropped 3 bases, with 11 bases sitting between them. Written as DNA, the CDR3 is TGTGCCAGCACCCTCTCTACGACAGATACGCAGTATTTT. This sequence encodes CASTLSTTDTQYF.

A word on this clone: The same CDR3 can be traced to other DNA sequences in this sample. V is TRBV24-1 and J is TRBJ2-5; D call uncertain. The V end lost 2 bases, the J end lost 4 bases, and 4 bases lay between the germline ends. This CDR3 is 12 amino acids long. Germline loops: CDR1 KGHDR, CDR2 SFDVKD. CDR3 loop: CATSDSGETQYF. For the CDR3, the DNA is TGTGCCACCAGTGATTCAGGAGAGACCCAGTACTTC.

CDR3 sequence: CATSNGQGKETQYF. CDR3 DNA: TGTGCCACCAGCAACGGACAGGGGAAAGAGACCCAGTACTTC. The rearrangement uses TRBV15 and TRBJ2-5; 9 nucleotides line up with TRBD1. This CDR3 comprises 14 residues. CDR1 and CDR2 from the germline V gene are LNHNV and YYDKDF (reference sequence). J was trimmed by 3 bases and V by 4 bases; bases with no gene match: 3.

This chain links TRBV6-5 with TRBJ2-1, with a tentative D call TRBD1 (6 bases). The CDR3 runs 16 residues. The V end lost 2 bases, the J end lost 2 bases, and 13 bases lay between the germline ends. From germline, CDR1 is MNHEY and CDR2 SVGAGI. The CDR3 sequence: CASSYRTGTPYNEQFF. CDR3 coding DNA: TGTGCCAGCAGTTACCGTACCGGGACACCCTACAATGAGCAGTTCTTC.

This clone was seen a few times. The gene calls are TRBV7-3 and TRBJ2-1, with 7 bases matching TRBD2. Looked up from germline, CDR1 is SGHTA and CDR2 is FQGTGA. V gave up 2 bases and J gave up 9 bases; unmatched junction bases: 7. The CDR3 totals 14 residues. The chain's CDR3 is CASSLVQREGEQFF. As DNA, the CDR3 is TGTGCCAGCAGCTTAGTCCAGCGGGAAGGTGAGCAGTTCTTC.

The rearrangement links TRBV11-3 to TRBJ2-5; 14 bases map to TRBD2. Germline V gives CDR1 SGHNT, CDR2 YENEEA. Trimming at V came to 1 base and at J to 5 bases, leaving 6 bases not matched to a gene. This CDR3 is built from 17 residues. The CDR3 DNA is TGTGCCAGCAGCTTAGTGAGGGGACTAGCGGGAGTGGAGACCCAGTACTTC. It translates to CASSLVRGLAGVETQYF.

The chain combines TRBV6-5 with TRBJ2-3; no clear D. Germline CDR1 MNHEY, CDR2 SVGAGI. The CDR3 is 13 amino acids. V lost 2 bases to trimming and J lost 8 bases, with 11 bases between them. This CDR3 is CASSYADPGTQYF. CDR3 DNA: TGTGCCAGCAGTTACGCGGATCCTGGTACGCAGTATTTT.

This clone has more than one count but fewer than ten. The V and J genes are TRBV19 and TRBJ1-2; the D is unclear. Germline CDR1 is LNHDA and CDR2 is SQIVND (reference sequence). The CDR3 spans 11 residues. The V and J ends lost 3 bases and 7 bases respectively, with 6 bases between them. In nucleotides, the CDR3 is TGTGCCAGTAGTATGTCCGGTGGCTACACCTTC. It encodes CASSMSGGYTF.

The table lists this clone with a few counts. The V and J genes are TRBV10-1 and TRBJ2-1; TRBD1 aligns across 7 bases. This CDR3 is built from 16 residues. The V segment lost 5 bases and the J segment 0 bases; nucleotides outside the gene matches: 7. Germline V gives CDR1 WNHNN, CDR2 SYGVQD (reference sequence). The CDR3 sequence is CASSRTGGPSYNEQFF. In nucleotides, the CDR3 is TGCGCCAGCAGTCGGACAGGAGGACCCTCCTACAATGAGCAGTTCTTC.

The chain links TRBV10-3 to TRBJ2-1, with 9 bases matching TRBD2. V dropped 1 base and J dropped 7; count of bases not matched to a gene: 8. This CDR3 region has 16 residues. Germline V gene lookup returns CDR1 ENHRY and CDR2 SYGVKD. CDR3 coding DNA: TGTGCCATCAGTGAGTATGCTAGCGGGGTTACAAATGAGCAGTTCTTC. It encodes CAISEYASGVTNEQFF.

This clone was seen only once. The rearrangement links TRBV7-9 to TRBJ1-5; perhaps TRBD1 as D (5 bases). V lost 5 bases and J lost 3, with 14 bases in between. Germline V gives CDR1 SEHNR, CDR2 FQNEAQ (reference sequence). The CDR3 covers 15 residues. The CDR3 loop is CASSPAGQLNQPQHF. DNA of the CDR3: TGTGCCAGCAGCCCCGCAGGGCAACTCAATCAGCCCCAGCATTTT.

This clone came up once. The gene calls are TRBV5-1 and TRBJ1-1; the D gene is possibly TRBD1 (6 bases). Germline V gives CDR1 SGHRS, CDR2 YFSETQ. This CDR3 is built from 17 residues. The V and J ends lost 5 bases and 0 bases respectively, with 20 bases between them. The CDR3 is CASSPTLTGHLNTEAFF. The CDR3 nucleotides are TGCGCCAGCAGTCCCACACTTACGGGACATCTGAACACTGAAGCTTTCTTT. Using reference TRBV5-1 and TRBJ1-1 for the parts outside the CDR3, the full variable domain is KAGVTQTPRYLIKTRGQQVTLSCSPISGHRSVSWYQQTPGQGLQFLFEYFSETQRNKGNFPGRFSGRQFSNSRSEMNVSTLELGDSALYLCASSPTLTGHLNTEAFFGQGTRLTVV.

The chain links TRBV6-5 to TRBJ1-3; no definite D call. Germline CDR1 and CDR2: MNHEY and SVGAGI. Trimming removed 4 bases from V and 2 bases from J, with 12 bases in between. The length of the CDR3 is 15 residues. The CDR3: CASSSFRVPGNTIYF. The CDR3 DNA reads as TGTGCCAGCAGTTCTTTCCGAGTCCCTGGAAACACCATATATTTT.

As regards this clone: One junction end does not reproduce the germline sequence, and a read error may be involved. CDR3 coding DNA: TGTGCTAGCAGTCCGACAGGGTTGAGCACCGGGGAGCTGTTTTTT. This encodes CASSPTGLSTGELFF. The chain uses TRBV7-7 and TRBJ2-2; 7 bases are shared with TRBD1. Germline CDR1 and CDR2: SSHAT and FNYEAQ (reference sequence). The CDR3 length is 15 residues.

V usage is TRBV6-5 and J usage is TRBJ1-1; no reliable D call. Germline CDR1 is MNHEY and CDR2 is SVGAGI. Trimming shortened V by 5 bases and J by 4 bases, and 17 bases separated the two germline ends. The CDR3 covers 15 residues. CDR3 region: CASSNLGGEGTEAFF. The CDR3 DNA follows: TGTGCCAGCAGTAACCTAGGAGGAGAGGGCACTGAAGCTTTCTTT.

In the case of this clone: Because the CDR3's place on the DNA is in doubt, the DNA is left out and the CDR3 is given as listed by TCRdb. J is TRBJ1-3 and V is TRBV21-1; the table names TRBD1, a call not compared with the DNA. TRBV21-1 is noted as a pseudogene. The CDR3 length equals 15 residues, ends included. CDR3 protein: CASSSPWAPGNTIYF.

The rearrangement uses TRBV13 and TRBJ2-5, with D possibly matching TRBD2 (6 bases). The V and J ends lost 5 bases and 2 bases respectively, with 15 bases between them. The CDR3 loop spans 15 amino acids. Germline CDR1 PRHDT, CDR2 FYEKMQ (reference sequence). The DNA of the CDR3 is TGTGCCAGCAGCCGGACCCGGGGGTGGCAAGAGACCCAGTACTTC. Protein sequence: CASSRTRGWQETQYF. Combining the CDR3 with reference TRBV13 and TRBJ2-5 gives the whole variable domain AAGVIQSPRHLIKEKRETATLKCYPIPRHDTVYWYQQGPGQDPQFLISFYEKMQSDKGSIPDRFSAQQFSDYHSELNMSSLELGDSALYFCASSRTRGWQETQYFGPGTRLLVL.

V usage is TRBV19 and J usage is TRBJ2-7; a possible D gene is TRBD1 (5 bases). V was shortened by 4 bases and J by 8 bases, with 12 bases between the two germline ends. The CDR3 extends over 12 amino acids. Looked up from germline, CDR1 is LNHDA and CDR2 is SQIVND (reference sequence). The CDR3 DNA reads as TGTGCCAGTAGTAGTGTAGGACAAAAGCAGTACTTC. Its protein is CASSSVGQKQYF.

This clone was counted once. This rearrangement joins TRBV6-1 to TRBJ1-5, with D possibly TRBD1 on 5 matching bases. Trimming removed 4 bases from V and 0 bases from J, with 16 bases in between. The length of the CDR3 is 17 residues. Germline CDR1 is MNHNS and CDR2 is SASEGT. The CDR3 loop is CASSVDLRQNSNQPQHF. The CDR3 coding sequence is TGTGCCAGCAGTGTCGACCTTCGACAGAATAGCAATCAGCCCCAGCATTTT.

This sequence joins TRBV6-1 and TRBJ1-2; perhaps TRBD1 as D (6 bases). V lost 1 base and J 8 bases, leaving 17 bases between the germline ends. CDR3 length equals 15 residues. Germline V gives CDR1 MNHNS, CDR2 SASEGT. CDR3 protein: CASSEGATTGLGYTF. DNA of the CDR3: TGTGCCAGCAGTGAAGGGGCCACAACAGGGTTAGGCTACACCTTC.

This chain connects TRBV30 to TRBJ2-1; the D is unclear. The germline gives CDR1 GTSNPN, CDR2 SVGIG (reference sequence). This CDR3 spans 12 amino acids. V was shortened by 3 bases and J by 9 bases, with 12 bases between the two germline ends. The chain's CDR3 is CAWSPDSLEQFF. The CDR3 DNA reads TGTGCCTGGAGCCCTGACTCGCTTGAGCAGTTCTTC.

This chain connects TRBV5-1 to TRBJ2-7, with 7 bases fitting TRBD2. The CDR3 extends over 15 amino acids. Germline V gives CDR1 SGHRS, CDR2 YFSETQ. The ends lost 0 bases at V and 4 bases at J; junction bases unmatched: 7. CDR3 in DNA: TGCGCCAGCAGCTTGGTGGCTAGCGGAGATTACGAGCAGTACTTC. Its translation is CASSLVASGDYEQYF.